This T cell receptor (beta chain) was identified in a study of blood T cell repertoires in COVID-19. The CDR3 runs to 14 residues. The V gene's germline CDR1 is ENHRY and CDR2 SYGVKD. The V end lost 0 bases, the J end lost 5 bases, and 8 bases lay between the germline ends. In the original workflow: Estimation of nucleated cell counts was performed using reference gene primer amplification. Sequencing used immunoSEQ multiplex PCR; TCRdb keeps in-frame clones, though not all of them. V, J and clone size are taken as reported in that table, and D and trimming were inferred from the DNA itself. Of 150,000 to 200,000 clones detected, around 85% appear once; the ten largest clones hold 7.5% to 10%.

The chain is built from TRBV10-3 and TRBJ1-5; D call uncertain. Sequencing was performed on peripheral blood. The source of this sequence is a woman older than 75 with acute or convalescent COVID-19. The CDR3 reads CAISESRGDQPQHF. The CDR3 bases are TGTGCCATCAGTGAGTCTCGTGGAGATCAGCCCCAGCATTTT.